This entry lists 3 T cell receptor beta chains sequenced from one sample in a study of cytomegalovirus exposure and HLA in healthy donors. The PCR contained 60 Vbeta and 13 Jbeta primers. TCRdb's copy holds only in-frame clones and misses some; the assay was immunoSEQ multiplex PCR. Of more than 95,000 clones in the sample, 60% to 85% are singletons; the top ten hold around 4.9%. The sample taken for sequencing was PBMCs. The origin of the receptors is a man aged 50 to 59 in good health and CMV-seropositive.

V is TRBV28 and J is TRBJ2-7, with 8 bases lining up with TRBD1. CDR3 length equals 17 residues. In germline, CDR1 is MDHEN, CDR2 SYDVKM. V lost 1 base to trimming and J lost 5 bases; unmatched junction nucleotides: 13. CDR3 DNA: TGTGCCAGCAGTTTATTGAGTACAGAGGACAGGGTCCACGAGCAGTACTTC. The encoded protein is CASSLLSTEDRVHEQYF.

The chain couples TRBV7-2 to TRBJ1-2; D is unclear. This CDR3 is 12 amino acids long. Trimming removed 5 bases from V and 4 bases from J, with 8 bases in between. CDR1 is SGHTA, CDR2 FQGNSA, per germline. The CDR3 here is CASSLNSYGYTF. CDR3 bases: TGTGCCAGCAGCCTAAACAGCTATGGCTACACCTTC.

The rearrangement uses TRBV29-1 and TRBJ2-1, with 11 bases aligning to TRBD2. The CDR3 is 17 residues long. After removal of 5 bases from V and 10 bases from J, the junction contained 19 bases not matched to a gene. Germline-derived CDR1 and CDR2 are SQVTM and ANQGSEA. The CDR3 nucleotides are TGCAGCGTTTACCCGCCTTCCCCTAGCGGGAGGATTATAGAGCAGTTCTTC. It specifies CSVYPPSPSGRIIEQFF.